One sample yielded the 15 T cell receptor beta chains listed below, sequenced in a study of monozygotic twins with inflammatory bowel disease. Each CDR3 protein gets one entry in TCRdb, which reprocessed the 5' RACE reads and gives no DNA. The sample spans 400,000 to 500,000 distinct CDR3 sequences; the ten largest clones claim 2% to 2.5%. Sequencing was carried out using blood. All receptors come from a human donor with ulcerative colitis or Crohn's disease, or a healthy co-twin of an affected twin (not recorded which).

The gene calls are TRBV6-5 and TRBJ1-1; TCRdb picks TRBD1, but there is no DNA to check that call. The CDR3 runs 13 residues. Germline CDR1 reads MNHEY; CDR2 reads SVGAGI. The CDR3 loop reads CASLPGQGSEAFF.

This chain connects TRBV12-3 or TRBV12-4 to TRBJ2-1; TCRdb's D gene call, TRBD2, goes unchecked for lack of DNA. The CDR3 loop spans 15 amino acids. The CDR3 spells CASSLGLDYYNEQFF.

The J gene is TRBJ1-5, the V gene TRBV2; TCRdb lists TRBD1, though no DNA is available to test this call. The CDR3 is 14 residues long. Germline V gene sequence: CDR1 SNHLY, CDR2 FYNNEI. The CDR3 sequence: CASSRDSLNQPQHF. Full variable domain (outside the CDR3, taken from reference TRBV2 and TRBJ1-5): EPEVTQTPSHQVTQMGQEVILRCVPISNHLYFYWYRQILGQKVEFLVSFYNNEISEKSEIFDDQFSVERPDGSNFTLKIRSTKLEDSAMYFCASSRDSLNQPQHFGDGTRLSIL.

This sequence joins TRBV20-1 and TRBJ1-5. This CDR3 comprises 15 residues. CDR1 DFQATT and CDR2 SNEGSKA come from the germline V gene (reference sequence). CDR3 sequence: CSAREAAFLNQPQHF.

The chain is built from TRBV12-3 or TRBV12-4 and TRBJ1-2; no DNA is available, so the TRBD1 call from TCRdb remains unchecked. CDR3 length: 14 residues. The CDR3 here is CASSLGGFGLGYTF.

J is TRBJ1-3 and V is TRBV30. CDR1 and CDR2 (germline): GTSNPN, SVGIG (reference sequence). The CDR3 covers 15 residues. The CDR3 loop reads CAWSVGVHSGNTIYF.

The chain is built from TRBV15 and TRBJ2-5. This CDR3 has 13 residues. CDR1 and CDR2 from the germline V gene are LNHNV and YYDKDF (reference sequence). This CDR3 reads CATSRPDGETQYF.

This sequence joins TRBV27 and TRBJ2-7; the D call from TCRdb, TRBD1, cannot be confirmed without DNA. In germline, CDR1 is MNHEY, CDR2 SMNVEV (reference sequence). CDR3 length: 15 residues. Here the CDR3 reads CASSSTGGSIGEQYF.

This chain uses TRBV6-4 with TRBJ2-2; TCRdb indicates TRBD1, and absent DNA this call remains unverified. The CDR3 is 14 amino acids. CDR1 MRHNA and CDR2 SNTAGT come from the germline V gene. CDR3 region: CASSAQTGGGELFF.

The rearrangement joins TRBV29-1 to TRBJ1-2; the TCRdb D gene call, TRBD1, has no DNA to confirm it. This CDR3 has 11 amino acids. CDR1 is SQVTM, CDR2 ANQGSEA, per germline. The CDR3 sequence: CSVGQGSGYTF.

This CDR3 reads CASSPVGVHEQFF. This chain connects TRBV18 to TRBJ2-1; absent DNA, TCRdb's TRBD1 call cannot be checked. This CDR3 contains 13 residues. From germline, CDR1 is KGHSH and CDR2 LQKENI.

The chain employs TRBV3-1 and TRBJ1-2. The CDR3 loop spans 14 amino acids. Germline V gene data show CDR1 as LGHDT and CDR2 as YNNKEL (reference sequence). CDR3 loop: CASSQDGANHGYTF.

This sequence joins TRBV11-1 and TRBJ1-3. This CDR3 contains 12 residues. CDR1 and CDR2 (germline): SGHAT, FQDESV (reference sequence). CDR3 sequence reads: CASSFGQGTIYF.

The V gene is TRBV20-1, the J gene TRBJ1-3; TCRdb indicates TRBD1, and absent DNA this call remains unverified. The CDR3 consists of 13 residues. The germline gives CDR1 DFQATT, CDR2 SNEGSKA (reference sequence). CDR3 amino acids: CSARPLGGGTIYF.

The rearrangement links TRBV10-3 to TRBJ2-7; TCRdb gives TRBD2 as the D gene, but with no DNA this cannot be confirmed. The CDR3 has 17 residues. Germline V gene data show CDR1 as ENHRY and CDR2 as SYGVKD. CDR3 protein: CAISESTRLDSRYEQYF.